This is a list of T cell receptor beta chains from one sample in a study of T-cell memory formation after mild COVID-19. TCRdb re-called the 5' RACE reads with MiXCR, one entry per CDR3 protein. Of fewer than 95,000 distinct CDR3 sequences listed, about 15% are singletons. The sequencing input was PBMCs or a T cell subset sorted from them (not recorded which). The receptors shown here come from a man aged 18 to 30 who had mild COVID-19 (a few samples of this study predate the infection). Cell type and time point are not known. The CDR3 runs from the conserved cysteine through the conserved F or W.

J gene: TRBJ2-2
V gene: TRBV4-2
CDR3 length: 14
CDR3 protein: CASSGLKNTGELFF

J gene: TRBJ2-1
V gene: TRBV20-1
CDR3 length: 14
CDR3 protein: CSASDSGGGNEQFF

J gene: TRBJ1-1
V gene: TRBV4-1
CDR3 length: 13
CDR3 protein: CASSHTQNTEAFF

J gene: TRBJ2-3
V gene: TRBV6-2/TRBV6-3
CDR3 length: 14
CDR3 protein: CATSSREPTDTQYF

J gene: TRBJ1-2
V gene: TRBV7-2
CDR3 length: 13
CDR3 protein: CASSLGVIYGYTF

J gene: TRBJ1-3
V gene: TRBV7-9
CDR3 length: 16
CDR3 protein: CASSPTDRISGNTIYF

J gene: TRBJ1-1
V gene: TRBV27
CDR3 length: 13
CDR3 protein: CASSLAGSTEAFF

J gene: TRBJ2-7
V gene: TRBV29-1
CDR3 length: 14
CDR3 protein: CSVGLAGGNDEQYF

J gene: TRBJ1-2
V gene: TRBV4-1
CDR3 length: 16
CDR3 protein: CASSQTGTGIGNGYTF

J gene: TRBJ1-4
V gene: TRBV28
CDR3 length: 11
CDR3 protein: CASSFLEKLFF

J gene: TRBJ2-3
V gene: TRBV7-6
CDR3 length: 16
CDR3 protein: CASSLVARADTDTQYF

J gene: TRBJ1-5
V gene: TRBV4-1
CDR3 length: 14
CDR3 protein: CASSQGISNQPQHF